This T cell receptor (beta chain) was obtained from a study of cytomegalovirus exposure and HLA in healthy donors. Study-level results: Sequencing likely caused a cluster of highly shared sequence variants.

V was pared by 6 bases and J by 0 bases, with 3 bases between. The CDR3 has 12 amino acids. The germline V gene encodes CDR1 SNHLY and CDR2 FYNNEI. The PCR employed 60 Vbeta primers together with 13 Jbeta primers. Generated by immunoSEQ multiplex PCR, the TCRdb table keeps only in-frame clones and is missing some. The sample includes just over 70,000 clones, 74% of them seen just once. On this clone: Its antigen is unknown.

The sequence was collected from a human donor in good health. The sequenced sample consisted of PBMCs. The chain links TRBV2 to TRBJ1-3; D remains unclear. The CDR3 DNA reads TGTGCCAGCAGGAGCTCTGGAAACACCATATATTTT. This sequence encodes CASRSSGNTIYF.